The clone carrying this T cell receptor beta chain occurred a few times. Its specificity is not known. The sample comes from a study of blood T cells in healthy people across ages. Findings and caveats of the study: The study regarded diversity estimates from one million T cells as underestimates.

With 1 base removed from V and 3 bases from J, the gap between germline ends came to 9 bases. The CDR3 length is 14 residues. Germline V gene sequence: CDR1 MGHRA, CDR2 YSYEKL. Extraction of total RNA produced a minimum of 6 micrograms from each sample. A J-beta primer mix and a sample-barcoded 5' primer were used in a second PCR of about 7 to 12 cycles. Sequencing yielded, for each sample, at least 3 million paired-end reads carrying CDR3. TCRdb analysed the 5' RACE reads with MiXCR anew, one entry per CDR3 protein. The table includes about 1,600,000 distinct CDR3 sequences, 42% detected once. Sequencing was done on a sample of blood. V gene TRBV4-1 combines with J gene TRBJ1-2, with unresolved D. The sequence came from a young woman in good health. DNA for the CDR3: TGCGCCAGCAGCCAAGCCGGCCAGGACTATGGCTACACCTTC. Translating gives CASSQAGQDYGYTF.